This T cell receptor (beta chain) was identified in a study of blood T cells in healthy people across ages. The sample holds a few counts of this clonotype. Its antigen is not known. The second PCR ran roughly 6 to 12 cycles with a sample-barcoded 5' primer and J-beta primers. TCRdb re-derived calls from the 5' RACE reads in MiXCR, one entry per CDR3 protein. The sample records some 900,000 distinct CDR3 sequences, approximately 49% being singletons. Ranging in age from roughly 6 to 95, the donors were healthy Caucasian individuals from Russia. V dropped 6 bases and J dropped 1 base, with 12 bases sitting between them. The CDR3 totals 14 residues. In germline, CDR1 is MNHEY, CDR2 SVGAGI. Study outcomes and limitations: It was held that diversity estimates obtained from one million T cells represented underestimates. Expanded clonotype changes were possibly confounded by unknown donor CMV status. TCR beta diversity, measured per million T cells, fell in a roughly linear way with age.

Sequencing was performed on blood. This chain links TRBV6-5 with TRBJ1-1; perhaps TRBD1 as D (5 bases). The receptor comes from a man aged 25 to 40 in good health. The CDR3, as DNA: TGTGCCAGCAGCCCGACAGTTACGAACACTGAAGCTTTCTTT. This codes for CASSPTVTNTEAFF.